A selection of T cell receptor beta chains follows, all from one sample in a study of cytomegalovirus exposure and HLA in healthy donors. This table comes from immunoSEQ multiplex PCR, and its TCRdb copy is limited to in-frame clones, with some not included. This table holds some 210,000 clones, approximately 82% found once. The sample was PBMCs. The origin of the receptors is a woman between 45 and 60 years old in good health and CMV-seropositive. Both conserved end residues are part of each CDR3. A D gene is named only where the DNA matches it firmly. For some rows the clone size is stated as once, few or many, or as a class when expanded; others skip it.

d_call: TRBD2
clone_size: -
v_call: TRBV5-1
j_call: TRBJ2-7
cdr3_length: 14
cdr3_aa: CASSLGDYSYEQYF
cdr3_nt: TGCGCCAGCAGCTTGGGGGACTACAGCTACGAGCAGTACTTC

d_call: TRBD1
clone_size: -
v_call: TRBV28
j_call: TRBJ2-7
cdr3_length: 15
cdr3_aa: CASSPWTGGTYEQYF
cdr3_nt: TGTGCCAGCAGTCCCTGGACAGGGGGTACCTACGAGCAGTACTTC

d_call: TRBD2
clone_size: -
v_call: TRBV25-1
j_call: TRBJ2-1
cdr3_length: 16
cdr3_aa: CASSDHLAGGYNEQFF
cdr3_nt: TGTGCCAGCAGTGATCACCTAGCGGGGGGGTACAATGAGCAGTTCTTC

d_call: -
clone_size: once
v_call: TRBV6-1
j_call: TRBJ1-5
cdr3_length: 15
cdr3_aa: CASSPGARGIQPQHF
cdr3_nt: TGTGCCAGCAGTCCAGGGGCCAGGGGTATTCAGCCCCAGCATTTT

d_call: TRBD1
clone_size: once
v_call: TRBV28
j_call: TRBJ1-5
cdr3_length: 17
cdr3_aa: CASSSPTDRRYNQPQHF
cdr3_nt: TGTGCCAGCAGTTCCCCTACGGACAGGAGATACAATCAGCCCCAGCATTTT

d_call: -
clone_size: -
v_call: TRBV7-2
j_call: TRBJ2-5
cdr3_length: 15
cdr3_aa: CASSHGSMGGETQYF
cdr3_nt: TGTGCCAGCAGCCACGGGAGTATGGGGGGAGAGACCCAGTACTTC

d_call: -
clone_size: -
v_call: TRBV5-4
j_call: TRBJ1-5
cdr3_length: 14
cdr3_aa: CASTADGGDQPQHF
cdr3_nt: TGTGCCAGCACCGCGGACGGGGGTGATCAGCCCCAGCATTTT

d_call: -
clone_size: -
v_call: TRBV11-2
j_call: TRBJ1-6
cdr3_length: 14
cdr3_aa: CASSLGTANSPLHF
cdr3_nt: TGTGCCAGCAGCTTAGGGACAGCTAATTCACCCCTCCACTTT

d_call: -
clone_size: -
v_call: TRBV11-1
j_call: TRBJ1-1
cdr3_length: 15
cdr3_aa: CASSLDLGPNTEAFF
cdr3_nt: TGTGCCAGCAGCTTAGATCTGGGGCCAAACACTGAAGCTTTCTTT

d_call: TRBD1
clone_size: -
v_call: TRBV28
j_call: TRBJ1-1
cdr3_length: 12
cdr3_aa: CAGSSDRVEAFF
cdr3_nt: TGTGCCGGCAGTTCGGACAGGGTTGAAGCTTTCTTT

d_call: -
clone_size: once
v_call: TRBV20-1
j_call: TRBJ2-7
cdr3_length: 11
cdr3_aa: CSARGTGEQYF
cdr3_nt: TGCAGTGCTAGGGGAACAGGGGAGCAGTACTTC

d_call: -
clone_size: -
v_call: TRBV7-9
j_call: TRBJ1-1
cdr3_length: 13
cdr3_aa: CASSLQGGTEAFF
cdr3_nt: TGTGCCAGCAGCTTACAGGGAGGCACTGAAGCTTTCTTT

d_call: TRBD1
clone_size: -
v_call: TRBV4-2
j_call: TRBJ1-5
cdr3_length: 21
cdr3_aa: CASSPFRGDSITMGSNQPQHF
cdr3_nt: TGTGCCAGCAGCCCCTTTCGTGGGGACAGTATTACTATGGGGAGCAATCAGCCCCAGCATTTT

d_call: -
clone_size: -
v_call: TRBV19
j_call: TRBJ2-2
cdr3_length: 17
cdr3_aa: CASSIGSRVGNTGELFF
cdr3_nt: TGTGCCAGTAGTATAGGTAGCAGGGTGGGGAACACCGGGGAGCTGTTTTTT

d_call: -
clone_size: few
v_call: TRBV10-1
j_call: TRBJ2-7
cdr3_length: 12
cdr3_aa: CAGTNRDHEQYF
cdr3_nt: TGCGCCGGAACCAACAGGGACCACGAGCAGTACTTC

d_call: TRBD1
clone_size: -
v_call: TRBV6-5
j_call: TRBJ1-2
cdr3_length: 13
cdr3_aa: CASSRGGSYGYTF
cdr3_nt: TGTGCCAGCAGCAGAGGGGGCAGCTATGGCTACACCTTC

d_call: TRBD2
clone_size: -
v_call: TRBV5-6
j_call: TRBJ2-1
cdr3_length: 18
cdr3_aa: CASSPDKFGRRTNNEQFF
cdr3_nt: TGTGCCAGCAGCCCGGACAAATTCGGGAGGAGAACAAACAATGAGCAGTTCTTC

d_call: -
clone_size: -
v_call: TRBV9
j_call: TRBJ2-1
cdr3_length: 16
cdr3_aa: CASSALPSASYNEQFF
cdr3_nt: TGTGCCAGCAGCGCCTTACCTAGCGCCTCCTACAATGAGCAGTTCTTC

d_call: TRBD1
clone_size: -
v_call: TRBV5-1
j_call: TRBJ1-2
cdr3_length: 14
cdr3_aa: CASSFIGGEGGYTF
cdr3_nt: TGCGCCAGCAGCTTCATAGGGGGCGAGGGCGGCTACACCTTC

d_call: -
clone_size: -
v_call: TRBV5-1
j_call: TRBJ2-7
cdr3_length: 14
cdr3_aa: CASSPLTRTYEQYF
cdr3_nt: TGCGCCAGCAGCCCGCTGACAAGGACCTACGAGCAGTACTTC

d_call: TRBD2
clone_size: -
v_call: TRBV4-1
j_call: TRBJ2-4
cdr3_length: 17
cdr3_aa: CASSQLGGVGGQNIQYF
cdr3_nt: TGCGCCAGCAGCCAGCTCGGGGGGGTGGGGGGCCAAAACATTCAGTACTTC

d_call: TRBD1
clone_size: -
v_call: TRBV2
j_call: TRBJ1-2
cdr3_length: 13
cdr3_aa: CASFRTGNYGYTF
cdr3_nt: TGTGCCAGCTTCCGGACAGGGAACTATGGCTACACCTTC

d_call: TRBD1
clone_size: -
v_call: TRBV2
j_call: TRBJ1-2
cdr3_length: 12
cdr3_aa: CARDRANYGYTF
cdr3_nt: TGTGCCAGGGACAGGGCTAACTATGGCTACACCTTC

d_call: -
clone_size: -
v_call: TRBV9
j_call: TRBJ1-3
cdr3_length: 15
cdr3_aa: CASSPLAGAGNTIYF
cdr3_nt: TGTGCCAGCAGCCCCCTCGCGGGGGCTGGAAACACCATATATTTT

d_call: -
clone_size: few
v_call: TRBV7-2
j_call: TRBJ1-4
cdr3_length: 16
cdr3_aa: CASSRPLQETNEKLFF
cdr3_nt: TGTGCCAGCAGCCGTCCCCTGCAGGAAACTAATGAAAAACTGTTTTTT

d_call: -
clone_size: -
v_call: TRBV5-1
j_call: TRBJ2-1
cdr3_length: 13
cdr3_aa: CASSLEADNEQFF
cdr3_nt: TGCGCCAGCAGCTTGGAAGCCGACAATGAGCAGTTCTTC

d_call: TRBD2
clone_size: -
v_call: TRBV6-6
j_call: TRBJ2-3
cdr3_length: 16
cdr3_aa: CASSYWTSQVTDTQYF
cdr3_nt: TGTGCCAGCAGTTACTGGACTAGCCAAGTCACAGATACGCAGTATTTT

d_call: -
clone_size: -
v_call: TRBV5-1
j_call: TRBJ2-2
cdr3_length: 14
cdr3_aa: CASSLGRGTGELFF
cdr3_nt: TGCGCCAGCAGCTTGGGACGGGGGACCGGGGAGCTGTTTTTT

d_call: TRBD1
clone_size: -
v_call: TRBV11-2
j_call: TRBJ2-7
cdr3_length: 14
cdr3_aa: CASSTGTVAYEQYF
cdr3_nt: TGTGCCAGCAGTACCGGGACAGTGGCCTACGAGCAGTACTTC